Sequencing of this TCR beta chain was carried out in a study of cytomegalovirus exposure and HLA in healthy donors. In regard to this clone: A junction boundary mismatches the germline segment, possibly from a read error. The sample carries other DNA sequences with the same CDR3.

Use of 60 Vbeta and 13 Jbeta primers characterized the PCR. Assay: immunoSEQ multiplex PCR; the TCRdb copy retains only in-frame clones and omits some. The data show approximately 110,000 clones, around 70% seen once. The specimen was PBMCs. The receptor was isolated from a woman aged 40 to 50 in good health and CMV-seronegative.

As DNA, the CDR3 is TGCGCCAGTAGTCCTCCGCAGGGGGCAAGGGAGCAGTACTTC. Its translation: CASSPPQGAREQYF. V is TRBV19 and J is TRBJ2-7; 8 nucleotides match TRBD1. CDR3 length: 14 amino acids. Germline V gives CDR1 LNHDA, CDR2 SQIVND (reference sequence).